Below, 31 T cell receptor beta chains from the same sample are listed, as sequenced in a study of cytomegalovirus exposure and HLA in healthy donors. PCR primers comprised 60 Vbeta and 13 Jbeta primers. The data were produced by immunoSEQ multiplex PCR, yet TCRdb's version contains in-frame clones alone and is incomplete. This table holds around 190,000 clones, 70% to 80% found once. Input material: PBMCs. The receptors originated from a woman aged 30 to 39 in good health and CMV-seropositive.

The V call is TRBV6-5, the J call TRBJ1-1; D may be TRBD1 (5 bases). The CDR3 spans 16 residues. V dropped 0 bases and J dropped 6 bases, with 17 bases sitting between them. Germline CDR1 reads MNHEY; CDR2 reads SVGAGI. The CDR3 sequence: CASSYSAGSGGAEAFF. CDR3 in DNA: TGTGCCAGCAGTTACTCGGCGGGGTCGGGGGGGGCTGAAGCTTTCTTT.

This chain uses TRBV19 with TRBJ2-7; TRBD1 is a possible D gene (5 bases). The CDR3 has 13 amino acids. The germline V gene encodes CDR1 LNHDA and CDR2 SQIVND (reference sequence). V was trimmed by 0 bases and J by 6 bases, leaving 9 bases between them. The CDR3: CASSIDREGEQYF. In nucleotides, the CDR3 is TGTGCCAGTAGTATAGACAGGGAAGGCGAGCAGTACTTC.

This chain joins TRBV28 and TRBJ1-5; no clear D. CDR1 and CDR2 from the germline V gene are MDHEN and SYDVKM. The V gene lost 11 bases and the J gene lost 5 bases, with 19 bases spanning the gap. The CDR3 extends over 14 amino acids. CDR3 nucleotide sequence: TGTGCCTCACATGGCGGCCTGGGAGATCAGCCCCAGCATTTT. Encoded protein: CASHGGLGDQPQHF.

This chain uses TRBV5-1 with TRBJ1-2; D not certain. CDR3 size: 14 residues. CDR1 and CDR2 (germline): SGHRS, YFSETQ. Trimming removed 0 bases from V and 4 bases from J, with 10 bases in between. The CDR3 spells CASSLALRGYGYTF. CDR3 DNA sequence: TGCGCCAGCAGCTTGGCCCTACGTGGCTATGGCTACACCTTC.

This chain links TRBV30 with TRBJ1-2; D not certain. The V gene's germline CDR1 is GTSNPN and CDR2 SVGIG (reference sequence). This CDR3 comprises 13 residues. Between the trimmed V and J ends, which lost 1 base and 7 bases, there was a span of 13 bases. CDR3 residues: CAWSGWLSGGYTF. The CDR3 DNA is TGTGCCTGGAGTGGATGGCTTTCGGGTGGCTACACCTTC. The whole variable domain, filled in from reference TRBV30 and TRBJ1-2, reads SQTIHQWPATLVQPVGSPLSLECTVEGTSNPNLYWYRQAAGRGLQLLFYSVGIGQISSEVPQNLSASRPQDRQFILSSKKLLLSDSGFYLCAWSGWLSGGYTFGSGTRLTVV.

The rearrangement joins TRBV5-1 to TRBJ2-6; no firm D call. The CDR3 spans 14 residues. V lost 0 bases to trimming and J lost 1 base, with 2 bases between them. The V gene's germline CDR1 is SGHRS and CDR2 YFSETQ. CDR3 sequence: CASSLVSGANVLTF. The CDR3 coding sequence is TGCGCCAGCAGCTTGGTATCTGGGGCCAACGTCCTGACTTTC.

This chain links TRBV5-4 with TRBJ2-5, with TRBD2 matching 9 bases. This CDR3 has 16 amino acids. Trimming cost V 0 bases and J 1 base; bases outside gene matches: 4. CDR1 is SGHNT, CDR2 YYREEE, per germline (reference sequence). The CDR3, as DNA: TGTGCCAGCAGCTTGGATCTAGCGGGACGCCAAGAGACCCAGTACTTC. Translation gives CASSLDLAGRQETQYF. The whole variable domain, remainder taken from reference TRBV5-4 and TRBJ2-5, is ETGVTQSPTHLIKTRGQQVTLRCSSQSGHNTVSWYQQALGQGPQFIFQYYREEENGRGNFPPRFSGLQFPNYSSELNVNALELDDSALYLCASSLDLAGRQETQYFGPGTRLLVL.

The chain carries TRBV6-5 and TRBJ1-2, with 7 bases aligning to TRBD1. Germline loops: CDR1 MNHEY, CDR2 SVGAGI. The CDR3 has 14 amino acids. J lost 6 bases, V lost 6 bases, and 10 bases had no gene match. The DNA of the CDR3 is TGTGCCAGCAGGGTCCCGGGACAGCAAGATGGCTACACCTTC. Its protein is CASRVPGQQDGYTF.

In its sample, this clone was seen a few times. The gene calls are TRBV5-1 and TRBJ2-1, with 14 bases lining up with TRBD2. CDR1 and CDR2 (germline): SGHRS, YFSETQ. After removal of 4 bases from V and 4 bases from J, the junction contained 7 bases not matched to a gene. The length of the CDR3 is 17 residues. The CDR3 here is CASSPLGLAGGYNEQFF. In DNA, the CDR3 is TGCGCCAGCAGCCCCCTCGGACTAGCGGGGGGTTACAATGAGCAGTTCTTC.

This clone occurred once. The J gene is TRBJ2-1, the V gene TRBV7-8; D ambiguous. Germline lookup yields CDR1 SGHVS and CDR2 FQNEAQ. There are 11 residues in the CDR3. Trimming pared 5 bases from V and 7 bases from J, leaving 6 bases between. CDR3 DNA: TGTGCCAGCAGCCCTAGGAATGAGCAGTTCTTC. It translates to CASSPRNEQFF.

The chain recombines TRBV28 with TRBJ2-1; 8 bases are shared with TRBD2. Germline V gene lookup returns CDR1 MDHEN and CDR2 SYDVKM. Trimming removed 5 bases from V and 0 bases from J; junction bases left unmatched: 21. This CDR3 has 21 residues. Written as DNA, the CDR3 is TGTGCCAGCAGTACCGCTTTTTCCCCAGCGGGAGCTGATAGCTCCTACAATGAGCAGTTCTTC. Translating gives CASSTAFSPAGADSSYNEQFF.

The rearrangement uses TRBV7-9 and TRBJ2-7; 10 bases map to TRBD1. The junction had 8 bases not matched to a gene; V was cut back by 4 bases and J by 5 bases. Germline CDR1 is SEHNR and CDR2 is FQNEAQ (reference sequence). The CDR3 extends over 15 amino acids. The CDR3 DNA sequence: TGTGCCAGCAGCTATGGACCGGGACAGGGGAACGAGCAGTACTTC. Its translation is CASSYGPGQGNEQYF.

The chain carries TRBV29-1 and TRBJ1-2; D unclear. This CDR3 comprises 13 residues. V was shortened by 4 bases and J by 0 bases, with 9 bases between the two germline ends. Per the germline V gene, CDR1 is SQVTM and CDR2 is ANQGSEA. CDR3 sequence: CSVVYGTNYGYTF. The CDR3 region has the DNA TGCAGCGTTGTGTACGGGACTAACTATGGCTACACCTTC.

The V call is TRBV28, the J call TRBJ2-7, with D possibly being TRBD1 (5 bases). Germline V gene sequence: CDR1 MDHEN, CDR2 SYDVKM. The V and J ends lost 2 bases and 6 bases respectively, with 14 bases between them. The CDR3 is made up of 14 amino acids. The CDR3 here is CASSLQGELFEQYF. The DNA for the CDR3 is TGTGCCAGCAGTTTACAGGGCGAGTTGTTCGAGCAGTACTTC.

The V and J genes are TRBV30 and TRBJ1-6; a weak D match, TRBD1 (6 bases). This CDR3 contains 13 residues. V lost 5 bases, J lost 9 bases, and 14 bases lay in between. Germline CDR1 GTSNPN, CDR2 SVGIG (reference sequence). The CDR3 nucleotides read TGTGCCTGGGCATACAGGGATGGTTCACCCCTCCACTTT. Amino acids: CAWAYRDGSPLHF.

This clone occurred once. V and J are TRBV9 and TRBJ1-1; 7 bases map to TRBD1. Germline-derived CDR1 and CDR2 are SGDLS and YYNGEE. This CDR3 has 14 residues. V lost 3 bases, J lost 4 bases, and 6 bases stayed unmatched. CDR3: CASSDRTGTTEAFF. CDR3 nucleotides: TGTGCCAGCAGCGATAGGACAGGTACCACTGAAGCTTTCTTT.

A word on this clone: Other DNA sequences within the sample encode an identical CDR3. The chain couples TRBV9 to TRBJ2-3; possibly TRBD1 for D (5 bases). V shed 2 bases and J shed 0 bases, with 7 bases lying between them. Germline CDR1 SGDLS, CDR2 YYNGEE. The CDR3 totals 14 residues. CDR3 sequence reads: CASSVGASTDTQYF. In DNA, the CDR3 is TGTGCCAGCAGCGTTGGGGCTAGCACAGATACGCAGTATTTT.

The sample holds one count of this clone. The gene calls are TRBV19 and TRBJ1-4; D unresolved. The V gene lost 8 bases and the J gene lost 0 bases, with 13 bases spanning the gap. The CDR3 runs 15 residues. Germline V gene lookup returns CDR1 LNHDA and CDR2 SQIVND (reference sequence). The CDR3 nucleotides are TGTGCCAGTCGTCCTCTAGTTGCAACTAATGAAAAACTGTTTTTT. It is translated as CASRPLVATNEKLFF.

The CDR3 sequence is CASRWESGKNIQYF. The DNA of the CDR3 is TGTGCCAGCAGATGGGAGTCGGGCAAAAACATTCAGTACTTC. The chain links TRBV2 to TRBJ2-4; weak D call: TRBD2 (5 bases). CDR3 length: 14 amino acids. CDR1 SNHLY and CDR2 FYNNEI come from the germline V gene. Trimming stripped 6 bases from V and 3 bases from J, with 12 bases between.

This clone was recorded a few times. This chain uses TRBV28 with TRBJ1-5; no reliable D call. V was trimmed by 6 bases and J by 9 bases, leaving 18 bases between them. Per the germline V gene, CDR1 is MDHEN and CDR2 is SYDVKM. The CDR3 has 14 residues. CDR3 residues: CASRLRESGRPQHF. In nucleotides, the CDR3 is TGTGCCAGCAGGTTGAGGGAATCGGGCCGGCCCCAGCATTTT.

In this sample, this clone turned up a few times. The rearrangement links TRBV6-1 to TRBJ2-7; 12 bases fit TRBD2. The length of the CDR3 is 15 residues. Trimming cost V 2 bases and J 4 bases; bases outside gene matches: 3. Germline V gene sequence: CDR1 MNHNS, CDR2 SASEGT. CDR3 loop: CASSELAGGIYEQYF. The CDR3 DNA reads TGTGCCAGCAGTGAACTAGCGGGGGGGATTTACGAGCAGTACTTC.

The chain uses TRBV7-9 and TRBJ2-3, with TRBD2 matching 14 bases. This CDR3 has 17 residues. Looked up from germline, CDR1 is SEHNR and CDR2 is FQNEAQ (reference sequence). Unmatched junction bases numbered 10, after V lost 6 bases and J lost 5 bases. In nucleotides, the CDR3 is TGTGCCAGCAGATTTCCGGGACTAGCGGGAGAGATAGATACGCAGTATTTT. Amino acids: CASRFPGLAGEIDTQYF.

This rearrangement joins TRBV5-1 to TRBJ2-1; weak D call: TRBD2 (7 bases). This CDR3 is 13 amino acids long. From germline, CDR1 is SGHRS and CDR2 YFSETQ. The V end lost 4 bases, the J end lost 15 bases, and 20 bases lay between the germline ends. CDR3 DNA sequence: TGCGCCAGCAGCCAAACCGGGGGGCGAGGAAGGTTCTTC. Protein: CASSQTGGRGRFF.

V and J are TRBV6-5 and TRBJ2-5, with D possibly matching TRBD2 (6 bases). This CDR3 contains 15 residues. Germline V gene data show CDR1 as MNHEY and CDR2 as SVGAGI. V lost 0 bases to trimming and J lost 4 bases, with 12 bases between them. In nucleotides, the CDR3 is TGTGCCAGCAGTTACTCAGGGCAGGGAGGAGAGACCCAGTACTTC. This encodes CASSYSGQGGETQYF.

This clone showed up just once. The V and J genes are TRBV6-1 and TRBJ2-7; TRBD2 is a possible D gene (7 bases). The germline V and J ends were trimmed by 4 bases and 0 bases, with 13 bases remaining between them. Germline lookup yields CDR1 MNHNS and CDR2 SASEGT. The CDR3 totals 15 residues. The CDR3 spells CASSGGGGSSYEQYF. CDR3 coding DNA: TGTGCCAGCAGTGGGGGGGGCGGGAGCTCCTACGAGCAGTACTTC.

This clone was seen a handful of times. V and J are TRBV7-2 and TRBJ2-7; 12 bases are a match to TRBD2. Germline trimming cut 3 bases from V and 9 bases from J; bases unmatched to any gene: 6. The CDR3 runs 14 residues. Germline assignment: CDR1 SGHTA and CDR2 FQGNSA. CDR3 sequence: CASSFGLAGSGQYF. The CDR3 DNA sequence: TGTGCCAGCAGCTTTGGACTAGCGGGATCTGGGCAGTACTTC. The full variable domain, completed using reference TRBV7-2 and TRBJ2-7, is GAGVSQSPSNKVTEKGKDVELRCDPISGHTALYWYRQSLGQGLEFLIYFQGNSAPDKSGLPSDRFSAERTGGSVSTLTIQRTQQEDSAVYLCASSFGLAGSGQYFGPGTRLTVT.

CDR3 DNA: TGCGCCAGCGGCCCCACAGGTACCACCGGGGAGCTGTTTTTT. Residues: CASGPTGTTGELFF. The chain is built from TRBV10-2 and TRBJ2-2; D may be TRBD1 (5 bases). V was pared by 8 bases and J by 4 bases, with 14 bases between. The CDR3 spans 14 residues. Germline V gives CDR1 WSHSY, CDR2 SAAADI.

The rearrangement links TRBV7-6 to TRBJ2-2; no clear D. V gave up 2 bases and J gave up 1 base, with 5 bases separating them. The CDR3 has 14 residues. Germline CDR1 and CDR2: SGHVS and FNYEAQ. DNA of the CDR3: TGTGCCAGCAGCTTACAGGTGAACACCGGGGAGCTGTTTTTT. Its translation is CASSLQVNTGELFF.

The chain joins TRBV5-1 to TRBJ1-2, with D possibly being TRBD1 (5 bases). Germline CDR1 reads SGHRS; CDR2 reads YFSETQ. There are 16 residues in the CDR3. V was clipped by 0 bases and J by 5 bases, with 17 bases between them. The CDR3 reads CASSLAAGEGSYGYTF. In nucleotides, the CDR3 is TGCGCCAGCAGCTTGGCCGCGGGGGAGGGGTCGTATGGCTACACCTTC.

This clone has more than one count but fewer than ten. In nucleotides, the CDR3 is TGTGCCAGTAGTGCCAACCGGGACACTGAAGCTTTCTTT. Protein: CASSANRDTEAFF. The rearrangement links TRBV19 to TRBJ1-1; D gene uncertain. This CDR3 has 13 amino acids. Trimming removed 5 bases at V and 3 bases at J, with 10 bases between. Germline loops: CDR1 LNHDA, CDR2 SQIVND (reference sequence).

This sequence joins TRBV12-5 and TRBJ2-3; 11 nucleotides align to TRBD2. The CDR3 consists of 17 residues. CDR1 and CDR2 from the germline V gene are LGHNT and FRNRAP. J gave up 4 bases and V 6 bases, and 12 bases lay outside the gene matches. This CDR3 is CASGPGVAGGPADTQYF. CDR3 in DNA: TGTGCTAGTGGGCCGGGGGTAGCGGGGGGGCCCGCAGATACGCAGTATTTT.